Below are 31 T cell receptor beta chains sequenced from a single sample in a study of cytomegalovirus exposure and HLA in healthy donors. Researchers ran the PCR with 60 Vbeta and 13 Jbeta primers. The method was immunoSEQ multiplex PCR; TCRdb's version includes in-frame clones alone and lacks a portion of them. Altogether around 170,000 clones are present, 60% to 80% being singletons, with the ten largest covering over 2%. The specimen sequenced was PBMCs. All receptors come from a man aged 55 to 70 in good health and CMV-seronegative.

The gene calls are TRBV6-5 and TRBJ2-2, with 8 bases matching TRBD1. The V gene end was trimmed by 2 bases and the J gene end by 5 bases; junction bases not matched to a gene: 7. Per germline, CDR1 MNHEY and CDR2 SVGAGI. The length of the CDR3 is 16 residues. In nucleotides, the CDR3 is TGTGCCAGCAGTTACGGCGCAGGGGGCGAGACCGGGGAGCTGTTTTTT. The encoded protein is CASSYGAGGETGELFF.

This clone was picked up a small number of times. The rearrangement joins TRBV6-6 to TRBJ1-6; 7 bases are a match to TRBD1. Looked up from germline, CDR1 is MNHNY and CDR2 is SVGAGI (reference sequence). The CDR3 is made up of 15 amino acids. V shed 6 bases, J shed 10 bases, and the junction held 12 bases outside the gene matches. This CDR3 reads CASREQGPMASPLHF. CDR3 nucleotides: TGTGCCAGCAGAGAACAGGGGCCGATGGCGTCACCCCTCCACTTT.

This rearrangement joins TRBV9 to TRBJ1-1, with a tentative D call TRBD1 (5 bases). Per the germline V gene, CDR1 is SGDLS and CDR2 is YYNGEE. Trimming shortened V by 1 base and J by 3 bases, and 13 bases separated the two germline ends. The CDR3 totals 15 residues. DNA of the CDR3: TGTGCCAGCAGCGTAATTGGGGGAGGGGACACTGAAGCTTTCTTT. Protein product: CASSVIGGGDTEAFF.

This clone was observed a single time. V usage is TRBV7-8 and J usage is TRBJ2-2; D possibly corresponds to TRBD2 (5 bases). Germline CDR1 is SGHVS and CDR2 is FQNEAQ. Trimming removed 2 bases from V and 4 bases from J, with 14 bases in between. This CDR3 region has 16 residues. The CDR3 is CASSLNSGGGTGELFF. The CDR3 nucleotides are TGTGCCAGCAGCTTAAATTCGGGCGGAGGCACCGGGGAGCTGTTTTTT. Looking up the rest from reference TRBV7-8 and TRBJ2-2 gives the full variable domain: GAGVSQSPRYKVAKRGQDVALRCDPISGHVSLFWYQQALGQGPEFLTYFQNEAQLDKSGLPSDRFFAERPEGSVSTLKIQRTQQEDSAVYLCASSLNSGGGTGELFFGEGSRLTVL.

This chain joins TRBV9 and TRBJ2-1, with 7 bases that match TRBD2. The germline gives CDR1 SGDLS, CDR2 YYNGEE. After removal of 5 bases from V and 5 bases from J, the junction contained 10 bases not matched to a gene. This CDR3 spans 15 amino acids. In DNA, the CDR3 is TGTGCCAGCAGTCTGGGGCGGGGGAGGCACAATGAGCAGTTCTTC. Its translation: CASSLGRGRHNEQFF.

The rearrangement uses TRBV7-6 and TRBJ2-1, with 7 bases lining up with TRBD1. V dropped 5 bases and J dropped 0; count of bases not matched to a gene: 7. The CDR3 sequence is 16 residues long. The germline gives CDR1 SGHVS, CDR2 FNYEAQ. CDR3 residues: CASSPNRGPSYNEQFF. CDR3 nucleotide sequence: TGTGCCAGCAGCCCAAACAGGGGTCCCTCCTACAATGAGCAGTTCTTC. The full variable domain, with the rest looked up from reference TRBV7-6 and TRBJ2-1, is GAGVSQSPRYKVTKRGQDVALRCDPISGHVSLYWYRQALGQGPEFLTYFNYEAQQDKSGLPNDRFSAERPEGSISTLTIQRTEQRDSAMYRCASSPNRGPSYNEQFFGPGTRLTVL.

The chain combines TRBV6-5 with TRBJ2-5, with no clear D. Trimming left V 8 bases short and J 5 bases short, with 18 bases between. Germline values: CDR1 MNHEY, CDR2 SVGAGI. This CDR3 spans 14 amino acids. CDR3 DNA: TGTGCCAGCGCCGACGGTGGCTCGGAGGAGACCCAGTACTTC. Translating gives CASADGGSEETQYF.

CDR3 coding DNA: TGCAGCGTCCAGGGGGAGCCGGGACAGGGATTTTCAGGGGAAAAACTGTTTTTT. Protein: CSVQGEPGQGFSGEKLFF. The rearrangement links TRBV29-1 to TRBJ1-4, with TRBD1 matching 9 bases. Looked up from germline, CDR1 is SQVTM and CDR2 is ANQGSEA. The CDR3 contains 18 residues. The ends lost 6 bases at V and 8 bases at J; junction bases unmatched: 22. The whole variable domain, filled in from reference TRBV29-1 and TRBJ1-4, reads SAVISQKPSRDICQRGTSLTIQCQVDSQVTMMFWYRQQPGQSLTLIATANQGSEATYESGFVIDKFPISRPNLTFSTLTVSNMSPEDSSIYLCSVQGEPGQGFSGEKLFFGSGTQLSVL.

This clone was counted between two and nine times. The rearrangement joins TRBV9 to TRBJ2-1, with 8 bases identical to TRBD2. The germline CDR1 and CDR2 sequences are SGDLS and YYNGEE. Trimming removed 0 bases from V and 10 bases from J; junction bases left unmatched: 6. The CDR3 spans 14 residues. CDR3 nucleotide sequence: TGTGCCAGCAGCGTAGCGACTAGCGCAGCAGAGCAGTTCTTC. Protein sequence: CASSVATSAAEQFF.

Only one count was recorded for this clone. J is TRBJ2-1 and V is TRBV20-1; tentative D call: TRBD2 (6 bases). Germline lookup yields CDR1 DFQATT and CDR2 SNEGSKA (reference sequence). The CDR3 totals 10 residues. The ends were cut back, 2 bases at V and 10 bases at J, with 6 bases in the middle. The CDR3 nucleotides are TGCAGTGCTAGACTAGCGGAGCAGTTCTTC. Translated: CSARLAEQFF.

This chain links TRBV6-1 with TRBJ1-1; unclear D gene. Between the trimmed V and J ends, which lost 0 bases and 0 bases, there was a span of 8 bases. Looked up from germline, CDR1 is MNHNS and CDR2 is SASEGT. The CDR3 consists of 15 residues. CDR3 DNA: TGTGCCAGCAGTGAAGCGTACGGGATGAACACTGAAGCTTTCTTT. Protein product: CASSEAYGMNTEAFF.

The chain combines TRBV5-1 with TRBJ2-7; 9 nucleotides match TRBD1. With V trimmed by 1 base and J by 6 bases, 11 bases remained unmatched. CDR1 and CDR2 from the germline V gene are SGHRS and YFSETQ. This CDR3 spans 16 amino acids. In DNA, the CDR3 is TGCGCCAGCAGCTTGTTACCGGGACAGGGTGCTGGCGAGCAGTACTTC. Protein product: CASSLLPGQGAGEQYF.

As for this clone: This sample includes further DNA sequences coding for the same CDR3. The chain uses TRBV5-1 and TRBJ2-7, with a tentative D call TRBD2 (5 bases). Trimming cost V 1 base and J 3 bases, with 8 bases left between them. The germline gives CDR1 SGHRS, CDR2 YFSETQ. The CDR3 runs to 13 residues. CDR3 bases: TGCGCCAGCAGCTTGACACGGGACTACGAGCAGTACTTC. Encoded protein: CASSLTRDYEQYF.

This clone came up a few times. The junction departs from germline at one end; a sequencing error may be responsible. The rearrangement links TRBV6-1 to TRBJ1-2; unclear D gene. The CDR3 has 15 residues. The germline CDR1 and CDR2 sequences are MNHNS and SASEGT. CDR3 sequence (DNA): TGTGCCAGCAGTGAACGATTTGTTGCTAACTATGGCTACCCCTTC. The encoded protein is CASSERFVANYGYPF.

J is TRBJ2-4 and V is TRBV27, with D possibly TRBD1 on 5 matching bases. This CDR3 contains 14 residues. Per the germline V gene, CDR1 is MNHEY and CDR2 is SMNVEV (reference sequence). Trimming removed 5 bases at V and 4 bases at J, with 12 bases between. This CDR3 reads CASSQSQGKNIQYF. The CDR3 DNA reads as TGTGCCAGCAGTCAAAGCCAGGGAAAAAACATTCAGTACTTC.

The J gene is TRBJ2-2, the V gene TRBV27, with 7 bases lining up with TRBD1. The CDR3 covers 15 residues. The trim removed 5 bases at V and 5 bases at J, leaving 8 bases unmatched. Per the germline V gene, CDR1 is MNHEY and CDR2 is SMNVEV (reference sequence). CDR3 bases: TGTGCCAGCAGTAATGACAGGGTCGATACCGGGGAGCTGTTTTTT. Translated: CASSNDRVDTGELFF.

The chain recombines TRBV10-3 with TRBJ2-3; 7 bases match TRBD2. The J segment lost 3 bases and the V segment lost 7 bases, leaving 7 bases of the junction unmatched. The CDR3 has 14 amino acids. CDR1 and CDR2 (germline): ENHRY, SYGVKD. The CDR3 DNA sequence: TGTGCCATCACCCCGGGCGGGAGAACAGATACGCAGTATTTT. Its translation: CAITPGGRTDTQYF.

This rearrangement joins TRBV29-1 to TRBJ2-1; TRBD1 matches 9 bases. The germline V gene has CDR1 SQVTM and CDR2 ANQGSEA. This CDR3 has 14 amino acids. The CDR3 loop reads CTATPGQGNNEQFF. The DNA of the CDR3 is TGCACCGCCACCCCGGGACAGGGCAACAATGAGCAGTTCTTC.

This chain uses TRBV6-1 with TRBJ2-7; 7 bases are shared with TRBD2. V lost 6 bases and J lost 2; bases outside the gene matches: 10. The CDR3 runs to 15 residues. From germline, CDR1 is MNHNS and CDR2 SASEGT. The CDR3, as DNA: TGTGCCAGCAGCAAAAGCGGGACGCGTACCTACGAGCAGTACTTC. Encoded protein: CASSKSGTRTYEQYF.

The V gene is TRBV4-3, the J gene TRBJ2-3; the match to TRBD1 covers 8 bases. This CDR3 spans 15 amino acids. The V segment lost 4 bases and the J segment 1 base; nucleotides outside the gene matches: 4. CDR1 and CDR2 from the germline V gene are LGHNA and YSLEER. Here the CDR3 DNA reads TGCGCCAGCAGCCGGGCGGGACAGGGCACAGATACGCAGTATTTT. Translated: CASSRAGQGTDTQYF.

The rearrangement joins TRBV9 to TRBJ2-7, with 8 bases lining up with TRBD1. This CDR3 region has 16 residues. Trimming cost V 0 bases and J 1 base; bases outside gene matches: 6. Germline-derived CDR1 and CDR2 are SGDLS and YYNGEE. The CDR3 DNA is TGTGCCAGCAGCGTAGCAGCAGGGGGCTCATCCTACGAGCAGTACTTC. It is translated as CASSVAAGGSSYEQYF.

V is TRBV7-6 and J is TRBJ1-1; weak D call: TRBD1 (5 bases). Germline-derived CDR1 and CDR2 are SGHVS and FNYEAQ. The CDR3 is 13 residues long. Trimming took off 6 bases at V and 1 base at J, with 9 bases between the two ends. CDR3 nucleotide sequence: TGTGCCAGCAGACCCACAGGGAACACTGAAGCTTTCTTT. Protein sequence: CASRPTGNTEAFF.

V gene TRBV11-2 combines with J gene TRBJ1-3; D uncertain. The ends were cut back, 8 bases at V and 8 bases at J, with 10 bases in the middle. The CDR3 has 11 residues. CDR1 is SGHAT and CDR2 is FQNNGV in the germline V gene. The CDR3 is CASGSRDTIYF. CDR3 DNA: TGTGCCAGCGGGAGCCGGGACACCATATATTTT. The complete variable domain, with remaining parts taken from reference TRBV11-2 and TRBJ1-3, reads EAGVAQSPRYKIIEKRQSVAFWCNPISGHATLYWYQQILGQGPKLLIQFQNNGVVDDSQLPKDRFSAERLKGVDSTLKIQPAKLEDSAVYLCASGSRDTIYFGEGSWLTVV.

About this clone itself: At one of its ends the junction is not consistent with the germline gene, which may arise from a read error. The chain uses TRBV6-5 and TRBJ1-2, with 7 bases lining up with TRBD1. Germline V gene data show CDR1 as MNHEY and CDR2 as SVGAGI. This CDR3 is built from 13 residues. CDR3 protein: CASSPQGNYGYPF. The CDR3 coding sequence is TGTGCCAGCAGTCCACAGGGGAACTATGGCTACCCCTTC.

The CDR3 coding sequence is TGTGCCAGCAGCTTTCCGGGACTAGCGAAGCAAGAGACCCAGTACTTC. Amino acids: CASSFPGLAKQETQYF. This chain joins TRBV5-4 and TRBJ2-5; 10 bases are shared with TRBD2. Per the germline V gene, CDR1 is SGHNT and CDR2 is YYREEE (reference sequence). Trimming at V came to 2 bases and at J to 2 bases, leaving 6 bases not matched to a gene. CDR3 length: 16 residues.

This chain uses TRBV9 with TRBJ2-3, with TRBD2 identical over 7 bases. There are 17 residues in the CDR3. The V segment lost 3 bases and the J segment 0 bases; nucleotides outside the gene matches: 10. CDR1 is SGDLS, CDR2 YYNGEE, per germline. CDR3 sequence: CASSARRLALSTDTQYF. CDR3 DNA sequence: TGTGCCAGCAGCGCCCGAAGACTAGCTCTAAGCACAGATACGCAGTATTTT.

The chain has TRBV7-2 and TRBJ2-2; 9 positions agree with TRBD2. Trimming removed 2 bases from V and 0 bases from J; junction bases left unmatched: 1. The CDR3 sequence is 16 residues long. Germline V gene sequence: CDR1 SGHTA, CDR2 FQGNSA. The CDR3 DNA follows: TGTGCCAGCAGCTTACTAGCGGGAACGAACACCGGGGAGCTGTTTTTT. Translated, it gives CASSLLAGTNTGELFF.

The V and J genes are TRBV6-5 and TRBJ1-1, with D perhaps TRBD1 (5 bases). This CDR3 spans 14 amino acids. Germline V gene lookup returns CDR1 MNHEY and CDR2 SVGAGI. The V end lost 6 bases, the J end lost 1 base, and 12 bases lay between the germline ends. The CDR3 reads CASSQWGPNTEAFF. The CDR3 nucleotides are TGTGCCAGCAGCCAATGGGGCCCGAACACTGAAGCTTTCTTT.

V gene TRBV5-1 combines with J gene TRBJ2-7, with 7 nucleotides matching TRBD2. The V gene's germline CDR1 is SGHRS and CDR2 YFSETQ. The ends lost 3 bases at V and 6 bases at J; junction bases unmatched: 12. This CDR3 has 15 amino acids. Written as DNA, the CDR3 is TGCGCCAGCAGCTGGGGCGTGGGAGGGCCAGCCGAGCAGTACTTC. This gives the protein CASSWGVGGPAEQYF.

The chain combines TRBV5-1 with TRBJ1-5; D possibly corresponds to TRBD1 (5 bases). Germline V gene sequence: CDR1 SGHRS, CDR2 YFSETQ. The CDR3 contains 15 residues. V was trimmed by 0 bases and J by 1 base, leaving 8 bases between them. CDR3 loop: CASSLEGASNQPQHF. CDR3 in DNA: TGCGCCAGCAGCTTGGAAGGGGCCAGCAATCAGCCCCAGCATTTT.

The rearrangement uses TRBV5-4 and TRBJ1-1, with 7 nucleotides matching TRBD1. The V segment lost 5 bases and the J segment 2 bases; nucleotides outside the gene matches: 9. This CDR3 contains 15 residues. Germline lookup yields CDR1 SGHNT and CDR2 YYREEE (reference sequence). Here the CDR3 reads CASSGQGTVNTEAFF. The CDR3, as DNA: TGTGCCAGCAGTGGGCAAGGGACAGTAAACACTGAAGCTTTCTTT.